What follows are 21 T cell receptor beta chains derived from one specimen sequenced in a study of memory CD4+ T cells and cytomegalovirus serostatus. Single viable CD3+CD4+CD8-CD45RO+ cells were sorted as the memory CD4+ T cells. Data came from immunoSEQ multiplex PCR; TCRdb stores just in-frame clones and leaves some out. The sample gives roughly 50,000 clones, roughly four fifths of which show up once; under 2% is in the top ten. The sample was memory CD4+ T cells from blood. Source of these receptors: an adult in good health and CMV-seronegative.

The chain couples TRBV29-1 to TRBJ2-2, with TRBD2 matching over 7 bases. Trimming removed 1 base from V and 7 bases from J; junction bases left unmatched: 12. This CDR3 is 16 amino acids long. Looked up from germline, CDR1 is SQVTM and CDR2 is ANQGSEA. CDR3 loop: CSVEGGEGTLDGELFF. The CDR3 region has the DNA TGCAGCGTTGAAGGGGGGGAGGGGACCCTTGACGGGGAGCTGTTTTTT.

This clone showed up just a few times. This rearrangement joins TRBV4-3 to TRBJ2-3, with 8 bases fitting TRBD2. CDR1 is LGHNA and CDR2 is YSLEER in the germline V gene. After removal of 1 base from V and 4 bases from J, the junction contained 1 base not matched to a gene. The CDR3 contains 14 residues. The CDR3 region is CASSQGGLADTQYF. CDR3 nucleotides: TGCGCCAGCAGCCAAGGGGGACTAGCAGATACGCAGTATTTT.

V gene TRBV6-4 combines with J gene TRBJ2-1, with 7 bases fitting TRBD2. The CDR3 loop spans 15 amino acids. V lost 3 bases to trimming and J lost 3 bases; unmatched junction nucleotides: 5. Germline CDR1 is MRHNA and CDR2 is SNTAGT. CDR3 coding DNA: TGTGCCAGCAGTGAAGAGGGAGGGCTCTACAATGAGCAGTTCTTC. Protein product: CASSEEGGLYNEQFF.

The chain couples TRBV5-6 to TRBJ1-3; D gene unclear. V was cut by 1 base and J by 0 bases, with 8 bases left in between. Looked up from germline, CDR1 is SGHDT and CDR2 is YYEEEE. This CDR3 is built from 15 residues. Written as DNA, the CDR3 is TGTGCCAGCAGCTTGCCGGGAAGCTCTGGAAACACCATATATTTT. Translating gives CASSLPGSSGNTIYF.

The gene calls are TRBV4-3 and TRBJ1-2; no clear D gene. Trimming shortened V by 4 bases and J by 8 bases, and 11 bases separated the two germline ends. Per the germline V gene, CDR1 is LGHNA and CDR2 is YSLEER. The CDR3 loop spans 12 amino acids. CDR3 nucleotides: TGCGCCAGCAGCCCGGATCCCGGGGGCTACACCTTC. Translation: CASSPDPGGYTF.

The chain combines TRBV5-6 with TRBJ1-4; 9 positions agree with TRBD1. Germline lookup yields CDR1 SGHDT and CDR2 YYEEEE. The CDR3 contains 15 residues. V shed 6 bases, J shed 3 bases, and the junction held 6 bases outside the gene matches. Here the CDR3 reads CASTLTGGSNEKLFF. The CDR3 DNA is TGTGCCAGCACCCTCACAGGGGGCTCTAATGAAAAACTGTTTTTT.

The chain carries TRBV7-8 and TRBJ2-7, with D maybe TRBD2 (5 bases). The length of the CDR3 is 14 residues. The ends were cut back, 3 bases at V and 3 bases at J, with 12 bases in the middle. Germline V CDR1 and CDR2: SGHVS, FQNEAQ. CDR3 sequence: CASSLTGMGYEQYF. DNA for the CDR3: TGTGCCAGCAGCTTGACCGGGATGGGCTACGAGCAGTACTTC.

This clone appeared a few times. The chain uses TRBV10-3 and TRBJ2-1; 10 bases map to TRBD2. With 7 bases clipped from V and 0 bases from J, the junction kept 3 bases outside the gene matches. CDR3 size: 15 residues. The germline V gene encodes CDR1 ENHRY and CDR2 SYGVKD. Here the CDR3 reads CAIKEREGSYNEQFF. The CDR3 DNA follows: TGTGCCATCAAAGAGCGGGAGGGCTCCTACAATGAGCAGTTCTTC.

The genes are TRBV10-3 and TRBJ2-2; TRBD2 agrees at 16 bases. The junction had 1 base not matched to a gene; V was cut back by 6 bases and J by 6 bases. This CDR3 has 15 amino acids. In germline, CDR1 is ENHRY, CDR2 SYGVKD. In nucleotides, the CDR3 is TGTGCCATCAGAGGGACTAGCGGGGGGGCCGGGGAGCTGTTTTTT. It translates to CAIRGTSGGAGELFF.

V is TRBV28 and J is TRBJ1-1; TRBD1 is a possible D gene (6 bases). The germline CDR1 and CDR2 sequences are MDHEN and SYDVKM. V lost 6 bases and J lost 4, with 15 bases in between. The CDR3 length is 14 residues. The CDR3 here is CASRKGTTGTEAFF. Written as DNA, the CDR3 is TGTGCCAGCAGAAAGGGGACGACAGGCACTGAAGCTTTCTTT. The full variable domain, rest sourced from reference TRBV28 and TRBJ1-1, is DVKVTQSSRYLVKRTGEKVFLECVQDMDHENMFWYRQDPGLGLRLIYFSYDVKMKEKGDIPEGYSVSREKKERFSLILESASTNQTSMYLCASRKGTTGTEAFFGQGTRLTVV.

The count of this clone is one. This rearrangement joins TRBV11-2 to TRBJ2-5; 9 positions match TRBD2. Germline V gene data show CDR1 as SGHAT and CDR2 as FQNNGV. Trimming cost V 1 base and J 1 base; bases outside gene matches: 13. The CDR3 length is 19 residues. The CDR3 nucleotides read TGTGCCAGCAGCTTAGTTAAAGGTAGCGGGGGATGGACCCAAGAGACCCAGTACTTC. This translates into CASSLVKGSGGWTQETQYF. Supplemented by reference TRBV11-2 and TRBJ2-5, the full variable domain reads EAGVAQSPRYKIIEKRQSVAFWCNPISGHATLYWYQQILGQGPKLLIQFQNNGVVDDSQLPKDRFSAERLKGVDSTLKIQPAKLEDSAVYLCASSLVKGSGGWTQETQYFGPGTRLLVL.

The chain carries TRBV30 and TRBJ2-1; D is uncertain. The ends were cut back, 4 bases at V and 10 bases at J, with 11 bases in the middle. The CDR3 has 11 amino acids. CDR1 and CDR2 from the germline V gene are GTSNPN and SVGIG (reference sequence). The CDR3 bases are TGTGCCTGGACCACCGTAACGGAGCAGTTCTTC. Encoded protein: CAWTTVTEQFF.

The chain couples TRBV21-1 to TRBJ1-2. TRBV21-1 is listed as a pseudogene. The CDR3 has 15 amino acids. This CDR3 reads CASNSPTGVRGGYTF. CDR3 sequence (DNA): TGTGCCAGCAATTCACCCACCGGGGTTCGGGGTGGCTACACCTTC.

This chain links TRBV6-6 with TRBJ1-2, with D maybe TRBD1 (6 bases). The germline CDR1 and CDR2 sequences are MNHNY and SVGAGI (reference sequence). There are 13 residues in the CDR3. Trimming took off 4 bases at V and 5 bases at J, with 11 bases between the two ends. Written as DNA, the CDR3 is TGTGCCAGCAGTTGGGGGCGAGAATATGGCTACACCTTC. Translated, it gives CASSWGREYGYTF.

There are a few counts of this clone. The CDR3 reads CASSLKERGSSGNTIYF. The CDR3 nucleotides read TGTGCCAGCAGCCTAAAGGAGAGGGGGTCCTCTGGAAACACCATATATTTT. This rearrangement joins TRBV11-2 to TRBJ1-3; D might be TRBD1 (6 bases). This CDR3 region has 17 residues. Germline values: CDR1 SGHAT, CDR2 FQNNGV. V was pared by 5 bases and J by 0 bases, with 17 bases between.

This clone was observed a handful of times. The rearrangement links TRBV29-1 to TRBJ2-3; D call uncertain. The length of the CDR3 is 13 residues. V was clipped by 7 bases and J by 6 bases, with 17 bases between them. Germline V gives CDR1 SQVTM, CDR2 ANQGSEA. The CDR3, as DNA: TGCAGCGGGAGTCACCCTCGGCCGGATACGCAGTATTTT. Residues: CSGSHPRPDTQYF.

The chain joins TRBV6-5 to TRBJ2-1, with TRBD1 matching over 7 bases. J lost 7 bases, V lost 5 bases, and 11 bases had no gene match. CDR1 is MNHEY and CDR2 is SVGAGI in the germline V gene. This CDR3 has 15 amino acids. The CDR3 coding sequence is TGTGCCAGCAGTCGAGGTGGGACAGTTCGAAATGAGCAGTTCTTC. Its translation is CASSRGGTVRNEQFF.

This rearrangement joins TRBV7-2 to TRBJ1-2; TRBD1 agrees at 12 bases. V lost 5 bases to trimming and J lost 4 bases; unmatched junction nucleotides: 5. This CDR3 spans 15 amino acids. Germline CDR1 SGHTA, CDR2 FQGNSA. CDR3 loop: CASSQGQGASYGYTF. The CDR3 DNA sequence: TGTGCCAGCAGCCAGGGACAGGGGGCTTCCTATGGCTACACCTTC.

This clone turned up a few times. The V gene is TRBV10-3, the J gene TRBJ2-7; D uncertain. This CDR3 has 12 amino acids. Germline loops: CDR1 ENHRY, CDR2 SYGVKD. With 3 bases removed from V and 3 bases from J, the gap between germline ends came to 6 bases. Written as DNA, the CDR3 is TGTGCCATCAGTGATAATGACTACGAGCAGTACTTC. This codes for CAISDNDYEQYF.

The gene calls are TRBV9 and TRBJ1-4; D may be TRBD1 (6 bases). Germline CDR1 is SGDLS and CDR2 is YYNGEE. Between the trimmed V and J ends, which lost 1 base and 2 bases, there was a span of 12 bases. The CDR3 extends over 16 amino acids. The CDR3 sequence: CASSVSAGGTNEKLFF. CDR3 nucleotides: TGTGCCAGCAGCGTAAGCGCGGGGGGCACTAATGAAAAACTGTTTTTT.

The CDR3 bases are TGCGCCAGCAGCCAAGATCCATCCGGGACAGGGGTATACAATGAGCAGTTCTTC. Protein sequence: CASSQDPSGTGVYNEQFF. The J gene is TRBJ2-1, the V gene TRBV4-3; 10 bases are shared with TRBD1. There are 18 residues in the CDR3. With V trimmed by 0 bases and J by 4 bases, 9 bases remained unmatched. The V gene's germline CDR1 is LGHNA and CDR2 YSLEER.